This T cell receptor (beta chain) was sequenced for a study of OX40 agonist ivuxolimab in advanced cancers. Turning to the study itself: The patients' treatment was ivuxolimab, an agonistic anti-OX40 (CD134) antibody. Findings of the study overall: CD4+ and CD8+ blood T cells expanded clonally by week 6 at 0.1 to 3.0 mg/kg. In the 0.1-3.0 mg/kg groups, partial responders showed among the lowest expansion.

Prior autoimmune disease or systemic immunosuppression barred patients. CDR3 size: 15 residues. Germline lookup yields CDR1 SGHRS and CDR2 YFSETQ. V was pared by 6 bases and J by 2 bases, with 15 bases between. As for this clone: Antigen specificity is unknown.

Profiled with immunoSEQ multiplex PCR; TCRdb holds only in-frame clones, not every one. This table holds tens of thousands of clones, around 86% found once. The chain employs TRBV5-1 and TRBJ2-1, with a tentative D call TRBD2 (5 bases). This clonotype was sampled from an adult with an advanced solid tumor such as melanoma, head and neck, liver or kidney cancer. The material was CD4+ or CD8+ T cells sorted from blood, obtained in a trial of the OX40 agonist ivuxolimab. CDR3 protein: CASKDYSGTYNEQFF. The CDR3 nucleotides read TGCGCCAGCAAGGATTACAGCGGAACCTACAATGAGCAGTTCTTC.